This T cell receptor beta chain originates from a study of STAT3 mutations in large granular lymphocyte leukemia. Whole-study context: Roughly half the longitudinally sequenced T-LGLL patients had canonical STAT3 mutations.

TCRbeta libraries averaged about 43,000 productive templates per sample. Sequenced by immunoSEQ multiplex PCR; TCRdb stores in-frame clones only, minus some. The sample table includes roughly 2,500 clones. Findings and caveats of the study: Every T-LGLL patient had at least one immunodominant TCRbeta clonotype. No sample exists from the first appearance of each clone.

The CDR3 region is 10 residues in length, termini included. Germline CDR1 and CDR2: SEHNR and FQNEAQ (reference sequence). On this clone itself: Its target is unknown. Because the CDR3 is missing its conserved closing phenylalanine or tryptophan, this is likely a read error. It is unclear where the CDR3 begins or ends on the DNA, so no DNA is shown, and the CDR3 is as TCRdb lists it.

The receptor comes from a human donor with T large granular lymphocyte leukemia. The donor label of this sample is uncertain. Some clones in this sample may be carry-over from other donors' samples. Input material: PBMCs. This sequence joins TRBV7-9 and TRBJ1-1; the table's D call, TRBD1, has no DNA check behind it. CDR3 loop: CASSLGVDTE.